This T cell receptor (beta chain) was profiled in a study of spatial heterogeneity in lung cancer (dated by TCRdb to the late 2010s). For context, the study as a whole: Beta-chain transcripts were consistently detected in greater numbers than alpha-chain transcripts, which likely reflects a higher abundance of beta-chain transcripts. The study quantitatively compared TCR alpha and beta repertoires across multiple tumor regions, matched nontumor lung and blood in non-small cell lung cancer. Nonsynonymous mutation counts, determined by whole-exome sequencing of tumor tissue, were related to features of the TCR repertoire. In the raw uncorrected reads, each unique combination of TCR and UMI appeared on average more than ten times. At surgery, both alpha and beta chains were TCR-sequenced in 200 to 250 tumor regions, about 64 matched nontumor lung samples and some 60 PBMC samples.

As for this clonotype: It has no known antigen specificity. Within one base of it there is no much larger clone, and no base qualities were kept.

The method behind the library was 5' RACE. TCRdb shows the sequencer as NextSeq 500. The TCR library protocol attached a unique molecular identifier to each TCR cDNA molecule to allow correction of PCR and sequencing errors. The published analysis was carried out like this. TCR identification, UMI-based error correction and CDR3 extraction were all carried out with Decombinator tools. TCRs above a frequency of 2 per 1,000, corresponding to the top 1% of the tumor frequency distribution, were defined as expanded. Rényi diversity was computed with the R vegan package after subsampling each repertoire 100 times to 5,000 TCRs. CDR3 similarity networks were constructed using string-kernel similarity of amino acid triplets, with links drawn between CDR3s whose pairwise similarity was above 0.82. The public reads were run again by TCRdb, first through fastp at Q25 and then through MiXCR, and only productive beta chains were kept. Rows are unified per CDR3 protein, each entry keeping the most common DNA and genes. None of the V and J calls come from the authors' own analysis; TCRdb made them. This sample has fewer than 55,000 distinct CDR3 sequences in its table, and less than 8.5% of those were observed once. Clones ranked in the top ten supply about an eighth of the sample.

The CDR3 measures 17 amino acids from cysteine to phenylalanine. CDR3 DNA only is kept here, 51 bases in frame from base 1. Per the germline V gene, SGHRS is the CDR1 and YFSETQ is the CDR2. A distance of 25 bases separates the germline ends of V and J, which lose 5 bases and 4 bases respectively. What the study reported, not specific to this receptor: Confirming at a functional level the hypothesis that regional TCRs recognize regional mutations was considered to require additional single-cell paired TCR alpha and beta sequencing. Ubiquitous expanded tumor TCRs were found in blood more often at tumor resection than at routine follow-up.

In light of the paper, this sample's time point label describes: sample taken at primary tumor resection. For TCR sequencing, whole RNA was extracted from tumor and nontumor lung tissue, or from cryopreserved PBMC samples, and no cell sorting was done. Donors were some 67 patients with early-stage, untreated non-small cell lung cancer from the lung TRACERx cohort. A patient was chosen for TCR sequencing only when enough RNA was available from at least two tumor regions. This specimen was PBMCs, taken at surgery. This clonotype was obtained from a female donor with early-stage non-small cell lung cancer. Rearrangement joined TRBV5-1 to TRBJ2-7, with no reliable assignment of the D segment. The CDR3 region has the sequence CASSPAQLAGVPYEQYF. Read as DNA, the sequence is TGCGCCAGCAGTCCCGCACAGTTGGCAGGCGTCCCGTACGAGCAGTACTTC.